This T cell receptor (beta chain) was found in a study of blood T cell repertoires in COVID-19. The overall study: T cells, B-cell-depleted T cells, or PBMCs supplied cDNA or gDNA.

This clone has a handful of counts. The CDR3 covers 13 residues. Germline V gives CDR1 SGHDT, CDR2 YYEEEE. Trimming left V 0 bases short and J 4 bases short, with 7 bases between. Profiled with immunoSEQ multiplex PCR; TCRdb holds only in-frame clones, not every one. Of roughly 150,000 clones in the sample, approximately 84% were seen once. The receptor was isolated from a woman older than 75 with COVID-19, enrolled during active disease. Source material: peripheral blood. V and J are TRBV5-6 and TRBJ1-2; D perhaps matches TRBD1 (6 bases). The CDR3 protein is CASSLGGGYGYTF. The CDR3 DNA reads TGTGCCAGCAGCTTGGGAGGGGGCTATGGCTACACCTTC.